A selection of T cell receptor beta chains follows, all from one sample in a study of T cell repertoires in cytomegalovirus infection. One entry per CDR3 protein, called by TCRdb with MiXCR from the reads. The data show under 250,000 distinct CDR3 sequences, with about 12% seen just once and approximately 1.8% held by the top ten. Sample: PBMCs. These receptors were collected from a human donor in good health (CMV status not recorded). Some clones in this sample may be carry-over from other donors' samples. The CDR3 runs from the conserved cysteine through the conserved F or W. The D gene is left open where the match is weak. The size entry is marked missing in some rows and otherwise reads once, few, many or a size class.

CDR3 length: 13; clone size: few; J gene: TRBJ2-1; V gene: TRBV29-1; D gene: NA; CDR3 protein: CSGGTLVGNEQFF; CDR3 DNA: TGCAGCGGGGGGACCCTTGTGGGTAATGAGCAGTTCTTC
CDR3 length: 15; clone size: many; J gene: TRBJ2-7; V gene: TRBV7-3; D gene: TRBD1; CDR3 protein: CASRLLPGQIYEQYF; CDR3 DNA: TGTGCCAGCAGGCTTTTGCCGGGACAGATCTACGAGCAGTACTTC
CDR3 length: 13; clone size: few; J gene: TRBJ1-2; V gene: TRBV7-9; D gene: TRBD1; CDR3 protein: CASSLKGARVYTF; CDR3 DNA: TGTGCCAGCAGCTTAAAGGGGGCGAGGGTCTACACCTTC
CDR3 length: 16; clone size: many; J gene: TRBJ2-1; V gene: TRBV6-2/TRBV6-3; D gene: NA; CDR3 protein: CASSELATLFYNEQFF; CDR3 DNA: TGTGCCAGCAGTGAGCTAGCGACCCTCTTCTACAATGAGCAGTTCTTC
CDR3 length: 15; clone size: many; J gene: TRBJ2-2; V gene: TRBV7-2; D gene: NA; CDR3 protein: CASSFVRGNTGELFF; CDR3 DNA: TGTGCCAGCAGCTTCGTTCGGGGGAACACCGGGGAGCTGTTTTTT
CDR3 length: 16; clone size: NA; J gene: TRBJ2-3; V gene: TRBV5-5; D gene: TRBD2; CDR3 protein: CASSLLASGTGDTQYF; CDR3 DNA: TGTGCCAGCAGCTTGTTGGCTAGCGGGACCGGAGATACGCAGTATTTT
CDR3 length: 11; clone size: NA; J gene: TRBJ1-2; V gene: TRBV29-1; D gene: NA; CDR3 protein: CSGDTGYGYTF; CDR3 DNA: TGCAGCGGAGATACAGGCTATGGCTACACCTTC
CDR3 length: 15; clone size: many; J gene: TRBJ1-3; V gene: TRBV6-5; D gene: NA; CDR3 protein: CASSYSWGSGNTIYF; CDR3 DNA: TGTGCCAGCAGCTACTCGTGGGGCTCTGGAAACACCATATATTTT
CDR3 length: 16; clone size: many; J gene: TRBJ1-2; V gene: TRBV19; D gene: TRBD1; CDR3 protein: CASTPFAGTALAGYTF; CDR3 DNA: TGTGCCAGTACCCCCTTTGCCGGGACAGCGCTCGCCGGCTACACCTTC
CDR3 length: 13; clone size: many; J gene: TRBJ2-2; V gene: TRBV11-1; D gene: NA; CDR3 protein: CASMGTNTGELFF; CDR3 DNA: TGTGCCAGCATGGGAACCAACACCGGGGAGCTGTTTTTT
CDR3 length: 15; clone size: few; J gene: TRBJ2-7; V gene: TRBV12-3/TRBV12-4; D gene: TRBD2; CDR3 protein: CASRQSGRAPYEQYF; CDR3 DNA: TGTGCCAGCAGACAGAGCGGGAGGGCCCCCTACGAGCAGTACTTC
CDR3 length: 15; clone size: NA; J gene: TRBJ2-3; V gene: TRBV5-5; D gene: NA; CDR3 protein: CASSSRMNPMATQYF; CDR3 DNA: TGTGCCAGCAGCTCAAGGATGAACCCGATGGCTACGCAGTATTTT
CDR3 length: 12; clone size: NA; J gene: TRBJ1-2; V gene: TRBV12-3/TRBV12-4; D gene: TRBD1; CDR3 protein: CASISRDRVPYF; CDR3 DNA: TGTGCCAGCATTAGCCGGGACAGGGTCCCCTACTTC
CDR3 length: 15; clone size: NA; J gene: TRBJ2-7; V gene: TRBV20-1; D gene: TRBD2; CDR3 protein: CSATQGLAGVNEQYF; CDR3 DNA: TGCAGTGCTACGCAAGGACTAGCGGGAGTTAACGAGCAGTACTTC
CDR3 length: 16; clone size: many; J gene: TRBJ2-6; V gene: TRBV19; D gene: TRBD1; CDR3 protein: CASRAGGRSGANVLTF; CDR3 DNA: TGTGCCAGTAGGGCAGGGGGCCGCTCTGGGGCCAACGTCCTGACTTTC
CDR3 length: 14; clone size: NA; J gene: TRBJ1-2; V gene: TRBV5-4; D gene: NA; CDR3 protein: CASSPQRGTYGYTF; CDR3 DNA: TGTGCCAGCAGCCCCCAGAGAGGGACCTATGGCTACACCTTC
CDR3 length: 17; clone size: many; J gene: TRBJ2-1; V gene: TRBV6-1; D gene: NA; CDR3 protein: CASSHSGTPYSYNEQFF; CDR3 DNA: TGTGCCAGCAGTCATTCCGGGACGCCGTACTCCTACAATGAGCAGTTCTTC
CDR3 length: 16; clone size: many; J gene: TRBJ1-5; V gene: TRBV7-2; D gene: TRBD1; CDR3 protein: CASSSQGFYSNQPQHF; CDR3 DNA: TGTGCCAGCAGTTCACAGGGGTTCTATAGCAATCAGCCCCAGCATTTT
CDR3 length: 14; clone size: many; J gene: TRBJ1-5; V gene: TRBV7-2; D gene: TRBD1; CDR3 protein: CASSFDRGGQPQHF; CDR3 DNA: TGTGCCAGCAGTTTCGACAGGGGAGGACAGCCCCAGCATTTT
CDR3 length: 16; clone size: many; J gene: TRBJ2-2; V gene: TRBV7-2; D gene: NA; CDR3 protein: CASTPLQASPTGELFF; CDR3 DNA: TGTGCCAGCACCCCCCTTCAAGCTAGCCCAACCGGGGAGCTGTTTTTT
CDR3 length: 14; clone size: many; J gene: TRBJ2-2; V gene: TRBV28; D gene: NA; CDR3 protein: CASSFAGNTGELFF; CDR3 DNA: TGTGCCAGCAGCTTTGCAGGGAACACCGGGGAGCTGTTTTTT
CDR3 length: 13; clone size: NA; J gene: TRBJ2-7; V gene: TRBV28; D gene: NA; CDR3 protein: CASRRASSYEQYF; CDR3 DNA: TGTGCCAGCAGACGGGCCAGCTCCTACGAGCAGTACTTC
CDR3 length: 13; clone size: few; J gene: TRBJ2-5; V gene: TRBV18; D gene: NA; CDR3 protein: CASSPLRGETQYF; CDR3 DNA: TGTGCCAGCTCACCACTCAGGGGAGAGACCCAGTACTTC
CDR3 length: 15; clone size: NA; J gene: TRBJ2-3; V gene: TRBV11-2; D gene: TRBD2; CDR3 protein: CASQRILAWGDTQYF; CDR3 DNA: TGTGCCAGCCAAAGAATACTAGCGTGGGGGGATACGCAGTATTTT
CDR3 length: 16; clone size: NA; J gene: TRBJ1-2; V gene: TRBV6-1; D gene: TRBD1; CDR3 protein: CASSSGTGGSGYGYTF; CDR3 DNA: TGTGCCAGCAGCTCCGGGACAGGGGGTTCCGGCTATGGCTACACCTTC
CDR3 length: 16; clone size: many; J gene: TRBJ1-1; V gene: TRBV7-2; D gene: NA; CDR3 protein: CASSLTVGRANTEAFF; CDR3 DNA: TGTGCCAGCAGCTTAACAGTGGGCAGGGCGAACACTGAAGCTTTCTTT
CDR3 length: 16; clone size: many; J gene: TRBJ1-1; V gene: TRBV28; D gene: NA; CDR3 protein: CASSPGLSPGNTEAFF; CDR3 DNA: TGTGCCAGCAGTCCGGGACTTTCTCCCGGGAACACTGAAGCTTTCTTT
CDR3 length: 12; clone size: few; J gene: TRBJ1-1; V gene: TRBV28; D gene: NA; CDR3 protein: CASSLLTYEAFF; CDR3 DNA: TGTGCCAGCAGTTTATTGACCTACGAAGCTTTCTTT
CDR3 length: 11; clone size: NA; J gene: TRBJ1-2; V gene: TRBV29-1; D gene: NA; CDR3 protein: CSVEGGYGYTF; CDR3 DNA: TGCAGCGTTGAAGGAGGCTATGGCTACACCTTC
CDR3 length: 13; clone size: NA; J gene: TRBJ2-3; V gene: TRBV19; D gene: TRBD2; CDR3 protein: CASSVAGGDTQYF; CDR3 DNA: TGTGCCAGTAGCGTCGCGGGAGGGGATACGCAGTATTTT
CDR3 length: 15; clone size: NA; J gene: TRBJ2-1; V gene: TRBV5-1; D gene: TRBD1; CDR3 protein: CASSSGTASYNEQFF; CDR3 DNA: TGCGCCAGCAGCTCTGGGACAGCCTCCTACAATGAGCAGTTCTTC
CDR3 length: 15; clone size: few; J gene: TRBJ2-5; V gene: TRBV20-1; D gene: TRBD2; CDR3 protein: CSARGRAGGQETQYF; CDR3 DNA: TGCAGTGCTCGGGGGAGAGCGGGAGGGCAAGAGACCCAGTACTTC
CDR3 length: 15; clone size: many; J gene: TRBJ2-7; V gene: TRBV7-9; D gene: NA; CDR3 protein: CASSPPGAGPYEQYF; CDR3 DNA: TGTGCCAGCAGCCCCCCCGGGGCAGGTCCCTACGAGCAGTACTTC
CDR3 length: 14; clone size: many; J gene: TRBJ1-2; V gene: TRBV7-8; D gene: NA; CDR3 protein: CASSRGDGNYGYTF; CDR3 DNA: TGTGCCAGCAGCCGGGGGGACGGCAACTATGGCTACACCTTC
CDR3 length: 15; clone size: many; J gene: TRBJ1-1; V gene: TRBV7-9; D gene: TRBD1; CDR3 protein: CASSSTGVWGTEAFF; CDR3 DNA: TGTGCCAGCAGCTCAACAGGGGTATGGGGCACTGAAGCTTTCTTT
CDR3 length: 14; clone size: NA; J gene: TRBJ1-4; V gene: TRBV7-9; D gene: NA; CDR3 protein: CASSYLRVGEKLFF; CDR3 DNA: TGTGCCAGCAGCTACCTAAGGGTTGGTGAAAAACTGTTTTTT
CDR3 length: 16; clone size: NA; J gene: TRBJ2-1; V gene: TRBV25-1; D gene: NA; CDR3 protein: CASSEEIWAGASEQFF; CDR3 DNA: TGTGCCAGCAGTGAAGAGATATGGGCAGGGGCCAGTGAGCAGTTCTTC
CDR3 length: 14; clone size: few; J gene: TRBJ2-1; V gene: TRBV7-3; D gene: NA; CDR3 protein: CASSLTQVEREQFF; CDR3 DNA: TGTGCCAGCAGCTTAACACAGGTGGAGAGGGAGCAGTTCTTC
CDR3 length: 12; clone size: many; J gene: TRBJ1-1; V gene: TRBV10-3; D gene: NA; CDR3 protein: CAISGVQNEAFF; CDR3 DNA: TGTGCCATCAGTGGTGTACAAAATGAAGCTTTCTTT
CDR3 length: 15; clone size: many; J gene: TRBJ2-2; V gene: TRBV6-4; D gene: NA; CDR3 protein: CASSAAEADAGELFF; CDR3 DNA: TGTGCCAGCAGTGCGGCGGAAGCGGACGCCGGGGAGCTGTTTTTT
CDR3 length: 14; clone size: many; J gene: TRBJ2-1; V gene: TRBV7-3; D gene: NA; CDR3 protein: CASSIDSGDNEQFF; CDR3 DNA: TGTGCCAGCAGCATCGACTCGGGAGACAATGAGCAGTTCTTC
CDR3 length: 15; clone size: many; J gene: TRBJ1-4; V gene: TRBV12-3/TRBV12-4; D gene: NA; CDR3 protein: CASSPGDGRGEKLFF; CDR3 DNA: TGTGCCAGCAGTCCGGGGGACGGGCGTGGTGAAAAACTGTTTTTT
CDR3 length: 14; clone size: many; J gene: TRBJ2-3; V gene: TRBV4-3; D gene: NA; CDR3 protein: CASSQDRPSDTQYF; CDR3 DNA: TGCGCCAGCAGCCAAGACAGACCGTCAGATACGCAGTATTTT
CDR3 length: 16; clone size: many; J gene: TRBJ2-6; V gene: TRBV19; D gene: NA; CDR3 protein: CATSPGRLSGANVLTF; CDR3 DNA: TGTGCCACCTCACCTGGACGCCTCTCTGGGGCCAACGTCCTGACTTTC
CDR3 length: 16; clone size: many; J gene: TRBJ1-6; V gene: TRBV28; D gene: NA; CDR3 protein: CASSLPPGGRNSPLHF; CDR3 DNA: TGTGCCAGCAGTCTTCCCCCCGGGGGGCGGAATTCACCCCTCCACTTT
CDR3 length: 14; clone size: many; J gene: TRBJ2-3; V gene: TRBV11-2; D gene: NA; CDR3 protein: CASSFTVGTDTQYF; CDR3 DNA: TGTGCCAGCAGCTTTACCGTGGGCACAGATACGCAGTATTTT
CDR3 length: 15; clone size: NA; J gene: TRBJ2-2; V gene: TRBV28; D gene: NA; CDR3 protein: CASSDQVVNTGELFF; CDR3 DNA: TGTGCCAGCAGCGACCAGGTCGTAAACACCGGGGAGCTGTTTTTT
CDR3 length: 14; clone size: many; J gene: TRBJ1-3; V gene: TRBV7-2; D gene: NA; CDR3 protein: CASSLEGNGNTIYF; CDR3 DNA: TGTGCCAGCAGCTTAGAGGGGAATGGAAACACCATATATTTT
CDR3 length: 14; clone size: few; J gene: TRBJ1-1; V gene: TRBV27; D gene: NA; CDR3 protein: CASSPGGRATEAFF; CDR3 DNA: TGTGCCAGCAGCCCTGGGGGCCGGGCCACTGAAGCTTTCTTT
CDR3 length: 12; clone size: NA; J gene: TRBJ1-5; V gene: TRBV19; D gene: TRBD1; CDR3 protein: CASSIAGGPQHF; CDR3 DNA: TGTGCCAGTAGTATCGCAGGGGGGCCCCAGCATTTT
CDR3 length: 15; clone size: NA; J gene: TRBJ1-5; V gene: TRBV7-2; D gene: NA; CDR3 protein: CASSLRRGVGQPQHF; CDR3 DNA: TGTGCCAGCAGCCTAAGGCGTGGGGTCGGTCAGCCCCAGCATTTT
CDR3 length: 14; clone size: NA; J gene: TRBJ2-5; V gene: TRBV29-1; D gene: TRBD2; CDR3 protein: CSVVLAGGLETQYF; CDR3 DNA: TGCAGCGTTGTTCTTGCGGGAGGGCTAGAGACCCAGTACTTC
CDR3 length: 13; clone size: NA; J gene: TRBJ1-2; V gene: TRBV7-2; D gene: TRBD1; CDR3 protein: CASSGDRGISNFF; CDR3 DNA: TGTGCCAGCAGCGGGGACAGGGGGATCTCAAACTTCTTC
CDR3 length: 15; clone size: few; J gene: TRBJ2-1; V gene: TRBV2; D gene: TRBD2; CDR3 protein: CASSIGVAGKNEQFF; CDR3 DNA: TGTGCCAGCAGTATAGGGGTAGCGGGAAAAAATGAGCAGTTCTTC
CDR3 length: 15; clone size: few; J gene: TRBJ2-7; V gene: TRBV18; D gene: NA; CDR3 protein: CASSETSIGTLEQYF; CDR3 DNA: TGTGCCAGCTCAGAAACGAGTATCGGGACCCTCGAGCAGTACTTC
CDR3 length: 13; clone size: NA; J gene: TRBJ2-7; V gene: TRBV6-2/TRBV6-3; D gene: NA; CDR3 protein: CASSSFRTSEQYF; CDR3 DNA: TGTGCCAGCAGTTCCTTTCGTACATCGGAGCAGTACTTC
CDR3 length: 14; clone size: many; J gene: TRBJ1-1; V gene: TRBV5-1; D gene: NA; CDR3 protein: CASSGDTIRTEAFF; CDR3 DNA: TGCGCCAGCAGCGGGGACACTATTAGGACTGAAGCTTTCTTT
CDR3 length: 12; clone size: few; J gene: TRBJ2-1; V gene: TRBV2; D gene: TRBD2; CDR3 protein: CARGLAGGEQFF; CDR3 DNA: TGTGCCAGGGGACTAGCGGGAGGTGAGCAGTTCTTC
CDR3 length: 16; clone size: few; J gene: TRBJ2-2; V gene: TRBV7-4; D gene: NA; CDR3 protein: CASSLVGLARTGELFF; CDR3 DNA: TGTGCCAGCAGCTTAGTCGGTCTAGCGAGGACCGGGGAGCTGTTTTTT
CDR3 length: 16; clone size: many; J gene: TRBJ2-2; V gene: TRBV7-2; D gene: NA; CDR3 protein: CASSLGGPPNTGELFF; CDR3 DNA: TGTGCCAGCAGCTTAGGTGGGCCTCCGAACACCGGGGAGCTGTTTTTT